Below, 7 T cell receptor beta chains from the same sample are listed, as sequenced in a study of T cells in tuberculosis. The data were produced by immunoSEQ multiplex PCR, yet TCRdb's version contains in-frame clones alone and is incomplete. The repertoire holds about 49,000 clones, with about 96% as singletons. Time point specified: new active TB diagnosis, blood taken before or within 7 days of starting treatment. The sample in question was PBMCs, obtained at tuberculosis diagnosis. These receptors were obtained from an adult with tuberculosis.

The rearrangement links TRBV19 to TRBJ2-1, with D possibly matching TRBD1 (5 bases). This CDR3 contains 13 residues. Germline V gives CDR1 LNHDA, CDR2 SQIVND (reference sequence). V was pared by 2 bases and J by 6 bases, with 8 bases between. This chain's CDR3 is CASSIQGGNEQFF. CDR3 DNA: TGTGCCAGTAGTATACAGGGTGGCAATGAGCAGTTCTTC.

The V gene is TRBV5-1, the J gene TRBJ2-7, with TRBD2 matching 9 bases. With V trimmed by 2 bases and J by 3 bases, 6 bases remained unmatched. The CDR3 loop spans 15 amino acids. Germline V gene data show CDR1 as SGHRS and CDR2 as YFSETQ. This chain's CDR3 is CASSLTIAGVYEQYF. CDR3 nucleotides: TGCGCCAGCAGCTTAACGATAGCGGGGGTCTACGAGCAGTACTTC.

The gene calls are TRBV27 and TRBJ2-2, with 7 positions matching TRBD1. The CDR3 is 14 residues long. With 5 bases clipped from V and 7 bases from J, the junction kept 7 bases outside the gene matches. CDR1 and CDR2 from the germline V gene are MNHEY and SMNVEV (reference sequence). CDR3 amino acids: CASSLDRFYGELFF. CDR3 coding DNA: TGTGCCAGCAGTCTGGACAGGTTTTACGGGGAGCTGTTTTTT.

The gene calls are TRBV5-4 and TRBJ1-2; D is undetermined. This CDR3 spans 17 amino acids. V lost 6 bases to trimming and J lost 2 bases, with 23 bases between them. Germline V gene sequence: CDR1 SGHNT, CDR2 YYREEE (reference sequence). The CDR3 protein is CASISAEARIKNYGYTF. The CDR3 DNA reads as TGTGCCAGCATATCGGCGGAGGCTAGGATAAAGAACTATGGCTACACCTTC.

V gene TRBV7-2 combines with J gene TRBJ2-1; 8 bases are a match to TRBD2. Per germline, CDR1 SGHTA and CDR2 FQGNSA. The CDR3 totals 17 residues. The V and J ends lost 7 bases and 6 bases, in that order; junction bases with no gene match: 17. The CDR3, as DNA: TGTGCCAGCACAGGCGGAGCCCCCGGGACTAGGCGCAATGAGCAGTTCTTC. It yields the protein CASTGGAPGTRRNEQFF.

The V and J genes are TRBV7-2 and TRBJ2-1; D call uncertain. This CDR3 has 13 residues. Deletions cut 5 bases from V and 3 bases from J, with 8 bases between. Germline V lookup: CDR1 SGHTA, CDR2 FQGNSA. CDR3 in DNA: TGTGCCAGCAGCCCCGCCGGCTACAATGAGCAGTTCTTC. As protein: CASSPAGYNEQFF.

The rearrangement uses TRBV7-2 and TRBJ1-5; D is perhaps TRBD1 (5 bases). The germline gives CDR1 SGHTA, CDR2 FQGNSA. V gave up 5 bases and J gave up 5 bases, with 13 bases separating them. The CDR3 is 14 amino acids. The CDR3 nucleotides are TGTGCCAGCAGCCCCGGAGGAGGGGATCAGCCCCAGCATTTT. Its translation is CASSPGGGDQPQHF.